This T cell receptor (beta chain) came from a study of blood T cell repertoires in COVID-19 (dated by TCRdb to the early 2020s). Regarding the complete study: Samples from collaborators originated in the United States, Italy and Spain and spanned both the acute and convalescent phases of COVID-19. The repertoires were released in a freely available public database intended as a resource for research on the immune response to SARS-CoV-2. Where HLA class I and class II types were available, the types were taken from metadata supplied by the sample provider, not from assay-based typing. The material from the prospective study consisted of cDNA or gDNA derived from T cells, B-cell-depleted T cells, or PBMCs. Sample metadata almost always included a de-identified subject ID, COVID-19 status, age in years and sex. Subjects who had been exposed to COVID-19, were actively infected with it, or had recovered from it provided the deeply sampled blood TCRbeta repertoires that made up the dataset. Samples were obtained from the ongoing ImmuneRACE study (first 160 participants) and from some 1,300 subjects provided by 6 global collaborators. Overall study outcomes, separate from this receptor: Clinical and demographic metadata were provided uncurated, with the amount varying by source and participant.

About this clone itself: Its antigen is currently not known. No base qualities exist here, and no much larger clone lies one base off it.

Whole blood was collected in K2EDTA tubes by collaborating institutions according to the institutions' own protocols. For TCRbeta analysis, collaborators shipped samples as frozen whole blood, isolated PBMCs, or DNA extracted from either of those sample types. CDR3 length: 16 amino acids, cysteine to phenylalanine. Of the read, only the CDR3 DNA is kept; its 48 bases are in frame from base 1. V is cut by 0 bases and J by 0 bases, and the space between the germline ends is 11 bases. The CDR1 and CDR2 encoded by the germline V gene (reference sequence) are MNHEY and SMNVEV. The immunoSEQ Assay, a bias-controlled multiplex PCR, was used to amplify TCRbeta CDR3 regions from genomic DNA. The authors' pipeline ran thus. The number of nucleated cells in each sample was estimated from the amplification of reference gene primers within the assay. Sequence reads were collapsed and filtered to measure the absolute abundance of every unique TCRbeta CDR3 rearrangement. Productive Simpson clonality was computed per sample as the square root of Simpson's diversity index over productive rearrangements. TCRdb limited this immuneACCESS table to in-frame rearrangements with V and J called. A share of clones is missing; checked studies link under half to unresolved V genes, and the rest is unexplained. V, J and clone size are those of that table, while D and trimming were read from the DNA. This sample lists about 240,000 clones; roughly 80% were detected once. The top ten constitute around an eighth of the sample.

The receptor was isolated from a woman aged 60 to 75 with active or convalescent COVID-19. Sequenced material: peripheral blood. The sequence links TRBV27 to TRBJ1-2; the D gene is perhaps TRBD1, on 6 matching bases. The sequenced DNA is TGTGCCAGCAGTTTATCGGGGGGGGCGACTAACTATGGCTACACCTTC. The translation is CASSLSGGATNYGYTF.